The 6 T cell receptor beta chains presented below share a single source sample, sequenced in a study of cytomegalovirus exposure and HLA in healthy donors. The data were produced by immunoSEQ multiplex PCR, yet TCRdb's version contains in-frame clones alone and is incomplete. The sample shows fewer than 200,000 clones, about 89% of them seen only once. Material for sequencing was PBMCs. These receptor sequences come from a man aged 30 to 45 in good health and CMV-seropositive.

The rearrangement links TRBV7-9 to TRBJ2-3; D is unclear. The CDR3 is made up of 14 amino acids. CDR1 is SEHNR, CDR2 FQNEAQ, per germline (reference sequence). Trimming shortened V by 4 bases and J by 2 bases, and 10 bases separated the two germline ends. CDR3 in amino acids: CASSSSGNTDTQYF. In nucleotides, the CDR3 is TGTGCCAGCAGCTCCTCAGGTAACACAGATACGCAGTATTTT.

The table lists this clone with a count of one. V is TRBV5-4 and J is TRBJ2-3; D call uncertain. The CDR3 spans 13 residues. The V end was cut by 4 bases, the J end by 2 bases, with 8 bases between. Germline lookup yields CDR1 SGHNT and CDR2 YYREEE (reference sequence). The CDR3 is CASSQSNTDTQYF. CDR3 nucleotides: TGTGCCAGCAGCCAAAGTAACACAGATACGCAGTATTTT.

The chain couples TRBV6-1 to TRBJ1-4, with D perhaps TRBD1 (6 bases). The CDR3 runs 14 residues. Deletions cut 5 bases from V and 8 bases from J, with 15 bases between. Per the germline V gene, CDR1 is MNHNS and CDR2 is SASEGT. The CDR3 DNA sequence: TGTGCCAGCAGTAACTCACAGGGCTGGGAAAAACTGTTTTTT. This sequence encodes CASSNSQGWEKLFF.

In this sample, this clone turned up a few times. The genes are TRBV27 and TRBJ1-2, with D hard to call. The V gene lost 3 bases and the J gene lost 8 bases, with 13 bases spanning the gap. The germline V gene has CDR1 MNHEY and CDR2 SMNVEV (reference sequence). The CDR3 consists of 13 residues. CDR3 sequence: CASSLWAAGGYTF. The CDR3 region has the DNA TGTGCCAGCAGTTTGTGGGCGGCGGGGGGCTACACCTTC.

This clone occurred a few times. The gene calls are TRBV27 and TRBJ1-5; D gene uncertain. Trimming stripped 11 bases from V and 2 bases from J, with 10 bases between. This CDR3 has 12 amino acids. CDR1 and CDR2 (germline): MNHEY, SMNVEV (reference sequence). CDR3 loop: CASGLGNQPQHF. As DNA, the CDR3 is TGTGCCTCTGGATTGGGCAATCAGCCCCAGCATTTT.

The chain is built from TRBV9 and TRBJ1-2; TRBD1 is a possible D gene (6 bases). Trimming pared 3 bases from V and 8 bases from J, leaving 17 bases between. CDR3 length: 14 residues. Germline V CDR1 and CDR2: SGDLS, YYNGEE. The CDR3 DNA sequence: TGTGCCAGCAGCGCAGGGGCTGTCCCGGGGGGCTACACCTTC. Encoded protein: CASSAGAVPGGYTF.